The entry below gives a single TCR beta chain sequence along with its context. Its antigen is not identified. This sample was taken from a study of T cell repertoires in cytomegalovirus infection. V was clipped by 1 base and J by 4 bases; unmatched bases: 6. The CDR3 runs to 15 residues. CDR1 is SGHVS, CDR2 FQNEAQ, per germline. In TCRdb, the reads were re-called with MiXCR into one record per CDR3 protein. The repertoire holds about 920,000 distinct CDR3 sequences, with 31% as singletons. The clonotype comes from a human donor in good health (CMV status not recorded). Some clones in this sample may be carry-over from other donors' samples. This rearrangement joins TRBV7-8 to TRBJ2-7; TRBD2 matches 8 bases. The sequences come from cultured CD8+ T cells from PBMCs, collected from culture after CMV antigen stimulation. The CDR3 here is CASSLELAENYEQYF. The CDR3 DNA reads TGTGCCAGCAGCTTAGAACTAGCGGAGAATTACGAGCAGTACTTC.